This passage covers 29 T cell receptor beta chains from one sample sequenced in a study of blood T cell repertoires in COVID-19. The table came from immunoSEQ multiplex PCR; TCRdb's copy has only in-frame clones and leaves some out. Of roughly 180,000 clones in the sample, 79% are singletons; the top ten hold roughly 8%. Sequencing was performed on peripheral blood. Receptor source: an older woman with COVID-19, enrolled during active disease.

The chain recombines TRBV21-1 with TRBJ1-2; the D call of TRBD1 is as the table states it, not checked on the DNA. TRBV21-1 is a pseudogene locus. The CDR3 length is 16 residues. In DNA form, the CDR3 reads TGTGCCAGCAGCAAAGCGCTGACAGGGACCAACTATGGCTACACCTTC. This codes for CASSKALTGTNYGYTF.

This sequence joins TRBV3-1 (or the pseudogene TRBV3-2) and TRBJ1-6; 10 bases agree with TRBD1. With V trimmed by 4 bases and J by 6 bases, 9 bases remained unmatched. Germline CDR1 and CDR2: LGHDT and YNNKEL (reference sequence). The CDR3 is 17 amino acids. As DNA, the CDR3 is TGTGCCAGCAGCCGCTCGGACAGGGGGGCCATTAATTCACCCCTCCACTTT. It translates to CASSRSDRGAINSPLHF.

This chain connects TRBV2 to TRBJ1-1; tentative D call: TRBD1 (5 bases). The V gene lost 5 bases and the J gene lost 7 bases, with 23 bases spanning the gap. Germline V lookup: CDR1 SNHLY, CDR2 FYNNEI. The CDR3 sequence is 16 residues long. DNA for the CDR3: TGTGCCAGCAGTCGGAGTCGGCAGGGCTTATCGGATGAAGCTTTCTTT. Protein sequence: CASSRSRQGLSDEAFF.

This chain connects TRBV6-5 to TRBJ2-5, with 9 nucleotides matching TRBD1. V was pared by 6 bases and J by 3 bases, with 5 bases of the junction left unmatched. The V gene's germline CDR1 is MNHEY and CDR2 SVGAGI. This CDR3 has 14 amino acids. This CDR3 is CASSVGQGKETQYF. The CDR3 DNA follows: TGTGCCAGCAGCGTGGGACAGGGAAAAGAGACCCAGTACTTC.

This rearrangement joins TRBV11-2 to TRBJ2-3; weak D call: TRBD1 (5 bases). This CDR3 comprises 15 residues. Germline CDR1 and CDR2: SGHAT and FQNNGV. V gave up 8 bases and J gave up 2 bases, with 17 bases separating them. The CDR3 here is CASLDGRTHTDTQYF. The CDR3 coding sequence is TGTGCCAGCCTCGACGGACGGACACACACAGATACGCAGTATTTT. Full variable domain (outside the CDR3, taken from reference TRBV11-2 and TRBJ2-3): EAGVAQSPRYKIIEKRQSVAFWCNPISGHATLYWYQQILGQGPKLLIQFQNNGVVDDSQLPKDRFSAERLKGVDSTLKIQPAKLEDSAVYLCASLDGRTHTDTQYFGPGTRLTVL.

The rearrangement joins TRBV30 to TRBJ1-1; perhaps TRBD1 as D (5 bases). Per the germline V gene, CDR1 is GTSNPN and CDR2 is SVGIG (reference sequence). V shed 5 bases and J shed 4 bases, with 14 bases lying between them. The CDR3 is made up of 13 amino acids. In nucleotides, the CDR3 is TGTGCCTGGGGCCCGGGGGGGGGCACTGAAGCTTTCTTT. Amino acid sequence: CAWGPGGGTEAFF.

This clone was seen ten or more times. This chain joins TRBV6-2 or TRBV6-3 and TRBJ1-4; no definite D call. The CDR3 runs 18 residues. The V gene's germline CDR1 is MNHEY and CDR2 SVGEGT. V lost 6 bases and J lost 5, with 25 bases in between. The CDR3 region has the DNA TGTGCCAGCAGCCGCCCACGAACCGGTGGAGGGATCAATGAAAAACTGTTTTTT. Residues: CASSRPRTGGGINEKLFF.

This clone has a single count. The chain carries TRBV30 and TRBJ2-3; D possibly corresponds to TRBD2 (5 bases). The CDR3 runs to 16 residues. CDR1 and CDR2 (germline): GTSNPN, SVGIG (reference sequence). Between the trimmed V and J ends, which lost 2 bases and 5 bases, there was a span of 20 bases. CDR3 DNA: TGTGCCTGGAGTCAAGGGCAGGAGGCAAGTGGAGATACGCAGTATTTT. Its translation is CAWSQGQEASGDTQYF.

The chain employs TRBV5-4 and TRBJ1-2; 7 bases agree with TRBD1. CDR1 and CDR2 from the germline V gene are SGHNT and YYREEE (reference sequence). The CDR3 sequence is 15 residues long. V was pared by 4 bases and J by 4 bases, with 10 bases of the junction left unmatched. CDR3 DNA sequence: TGTGCCAGCAGCCCTCTCGACAGGGAAGGCTATGGCTACACCTTC. It translates to CASSPLDREGYGYTF.

This chain joins TRBV5-6 and TRBJ2-3; weak D call: TRBD2 (6 bases). V was trimmed by 2 bases and J by 4 bases, leaving 17 bases between them. This CDR3 has 16 amino acids. Germline assignment: CDR1 SGHDT and CDR2 YYEEEE. CDR3 sequence (DNA): TGTGCCAGCAGCTTCTCGGCTAGCGTGAGTTCAGATACGCAGTATTTT. Amino acid sequence: CASSFSASVSSDTQYF.

The V call is TRBV7-2, the J call TRBJ1-3; the match to TRBD1 covers 7 bases. Germline CDR1 SGHTA, CDR2 FQGNSA. This CDR3 region has 15 residues. V was clipped by 2 bases and J by 0 bases; unmatched bases: 1. Written as DNA, the CDR3 is TGTGCCAGCAGCTTAAGGGGGCTCTCTGGAAACACCATATATTTT. This translates into CASSLRGLSGNTIYF.

The sample holds one count of this clone. The rearrangement links TRBV4-1 to TRBJ2-2; 9 nucleotides match TRBD2. The CDR3 contains 14 residues. Per the germline V gene, CDR1 is MGHRA and CDR2 is YSYEKL. Trimming at V came to 6 bases and at J to 4 bases, leaving 3 bases not matched to a gene. The DNA for the CDR3 is TGCGCCAGCAGTGGCGGGGGGGCCACCGGGGAGCTGTTTTTT. Translation: CASSGGGATGELFF.

The chain uses TRBV15 and TRBJ2-5; 7 nucleotides align to TRBD1. There are 15 residues in the CDR3. Germline trimming cut 0 bases from V and 5 bases from J; bases unmatched to any gene: 6. CDR1 and CDR2 (germline): LNHNV, YYDKDF (reference sequence). For the CDR3, the DNA is TGTGCCACCAGCAGAGATCTAACAGGGGAGGAGACCCAGTACTTC. This translates into CATSRDLTGEETQYF.

The chain has TRBV27 and TRBJ1-3; D is unresolved. This CDR3 spans 13 amino acids. CDR1 and CDR2 from the germline V gene are MNHEY and SMNVEV (reference sequence). With 4 bases removed from V and 5 bases from J, the gap between germline ends came to 9 bases. CDR3 DNA: TGTGCCAGCAGTTCGGGTCCCAGAAACACCATATATTTT. Translating gives CASSSGPRNTIYF.

The chain combines TRBV11-2 with TRBJ1-2, with 7 bases fitting TRBD1. The ends lost 5 bases at V and 3 bases at J; junction bases unmatched: 3. This CDR3 has 13 amino acids. Germline V gene sequence: CDR1 SGHAT, CDR2 FQNNGV. The CDR3 is CASSPDRDYGYTF. The CDR3 DNA follows: TGTGCCAGCAGCCCCGACAGGGACTATGGCTACACCTTC.

This chain joins TRBV6-6 and TRBJ2-3, with a possible D match to TRBD1 (6 bases). V was cut by 0 bases and J by 8 bases, with 9 bases left in between. From germline, CDR1 is MNHNY and CDR2 SVGAGI (reference sequence). The CDR3 extends over 13 amino acids. CDR3: CASSYSQGGTQYF. CDR3 bases: TGTGCCAGCAGTTACTCACAAGGGGGTACGCAGTATTTT.

The chain recombines TRBV28 with TRBJ1-1; 8 bases align to TRBD1. The CDR3 has 15 amino acids. V gave up 8 bases and J gave up 1 base; unmatched junction bases: 9. The V gene's germline CDR1 is MDHEN and CDR2 SYDVKM. This CDR3 is CASGYRGSKNTEAFF. The CDR3 region has the DNA TGTGCCAGCGGATACAGGGGGAGCAAGAACACTGAAGCTTTCTTT. Full variable domain (outside the CDR3, taken from reference TRBV28 and TRBJ1-1): DVKVTQSSRYLVKRTGEKVFLECVQDMDHENMFWYRQDPGLGLRLIYFSYDVKMKEKGDIPEGYSVSREKKERFSLILESASTNQTSMYLCASGYRGSKNTEAFFGQGTRLTVV.

In this sample, this clone turned up once. The chain carries TRBV7-9 and TRBJ2-7, with 9 bases aligning to TRBD1. The CDR3 contains 16 residues. Germline V CDR1 and CDR2: SEHNR, FQNEAQ (reference sequence). Losses at the gene ends were 5 bases for V and 1 base for J; bases not matched to a gene: 9. The CDR3: CASSLLDRGYSYEQYF. The CDR3 region has the DNA TGTGCCAGCAGCCTGCTCGACAGGGGGTATTCCTACGAGCAGTACTTC.

V usage is TRBV19 and J usage is TRBJ1-6; D possibly corresponds to TRBD1 (6 bases). Trimming removed 6 bases from V and 4 bases from J, with 13 bases in between. Germline-derived CDR1 and CDR2 are LNHDA and SQIVND (reference sequence). This CDR3 is 15 amino acids long. CDR3 region: CASSQGNQYNSPLHF. CDR3 nucleotides: TGTGCCAGTAGCCAGGGGAACCAATATAATTCACCCCTCCACTTT.

V and J are TRBV7-2 and TRBJ2-1; no firm D call. The V gene lost 5 bases and the J gene lost 4 bases, with 9 bases spanning the gap. Germline CDR1 and CDR2: SGHTA and FQGNSA. This CDR3 comprises 13 residues. The CDR3 nucleotides are TGTGCCAGCAGCCCCAACCGGTACAATGAGCAGTTCTTC. Protein: CASSPNRYNEQFF.

This chain links TRBV7-9 with TRBJ2-2; 9 bases are shared with TRBD1. Trimming at V came to 1 base and at J to 4 bases, leaving 1 base not matched to a gene. There are 15 residues in the CDR3. CDR1 is SEHNR and CDR2 is FQNEAQ in the germline V gene (reference sequence). CDR3 protein: CASSLGTGVTGELFF. CDR3 bases: TGTGCCAGCAGCTTAGGGACAGGGGTCACCGGGGAGCTGTTTTTT. Filled out from reference TRBV7-9 and TRBJ2-2, the complete variable domain reads DTGVSQNPRHKITKRGQNVTFRCDPISEHNRLYWYRQTLGQGPEFLTYFQNEAQLEKSRLLSDRFSAERPKGSFSTLEIQRTEQGDSAMYLCASSLGTGVTGELFFGEGSRLTVL.

The chain is built from TRBV5-1 and TRBJ2-1; 8 bases map to TRBD2. Per the germline V gene, CDR1 is SGHRS and CDR2 is YFSETQ. This CDR3 region has 13 residues. J lost 6 bases, V lost 4 bases, and 3 bases had no gene match. The CDR3 DNA reads TGCGCCAGCAGCGTAGCGGGGACCAATGAGCAGTTCTTC. Residues: CASSVAGTNEQFF.

V gene TRBV18 combines with J gene TRBJ2-2; D possibly corresponds to TRBD1 (5 bases). There are 15 residues in the CDR3. The V end was cut by 4 bases, the J end by 8 bases, with 17 bases between. In germline, CDR1 is KGHSH, CDR2 LQKENI. The CDR3: CASSQGRGKAGELFF. The CDR3 bases are TGTGCCAGCTCACAGGGGCGCGGAAAGGCGGGGGAGCTGTTTTTT.

The rearrangement uses TRBV6-6 and TRBJ2-7; TRBD1 aligns across 8 bases. This CDR3 contains 15 residues. The trim removed 2 bases at V and 2 bases at J, leaving 5 bases unmatched. Germline V lookup: CDR1 MNHNY, CDR2 SVGAGI (reference sequence). The chain's CDR3 is CASSYRGQATYEQYF. CDR3 DNA: TGTGCCAGCAGTTACCGGGGACAGGCTACCTACGAGCAGTACTTC.

The sample holds one count of this clone. The chain is built from TRBV28 and TRBJ2-6; no firm D call. Germline V CDR1 and CDR2: MDHEN, SYDVKM. V dropped 0 bases and J dropped 0 bases, with 9 bases sitting between them. The CDR3 covers 17 residues. The CDR3 sequence is CASSLWSSRSGANVLTF. CDR3 in DNA: TGTGCCAGCAGTTTATGGTCGAGTCGCTCTGGGGCCAACGTCCTGACTTTC.

The J gene is TRBJ2-5, the V gene TRBV19, with TRBD2 as a possible D gene (6 bases). The CDR3 runs to 13 residues. CDR1 is LNHDA, CDR2 SQIVND, per germline (reference sequence). The V end was cut by 3 bases, the J end by 5 bases, with 10 bases between. CDR3 nucleotide sequence: TGTGCCAGTAGTATGGCGGGGAGGGAGACCCAGTACTTC. It encodes CASSMAGRETQYF.

This chain joins TRBV7-8 and TRBJ2-3, with 10 bases aligning to TRBD1. This CDR3 has 17 amino acids. Germline CDR1 is SGHVS and CDR2 is FQNEAQ. Trimming removed 2 bases from V and 4 bases from J; junction bases left unmatched: 9. CDR3 sequence reads: CASSLFGMTGGPDTQYF. CDR3 sequence (DNA): TGTGCCAGCAGCTTATTCGGTATGACAGGGGGCCCAGATACGCAGTATTTT.

This chain connects TRBV9 to TRBJ2-1; D ambiguous. Germline lookup yields CDR1 SGDLS and CDR2 YYNGEE. Trimming shortened V by 3 bases and J by 0 bases, and 10 bases separated the two germline ends. This CDR3 has 15 amino acids. In DNA form, the CDR3 reads TGTGCCAGCAGCGCGACTTCTAGCTCCTACAATGAGCAGTTCTTC. As protein: CASSATSSSYNEQFF.

This chain links TRBV7-2 with TRBJ2-7; 8 bases align to TRBD2. Germline V gives CDR1 SGHTA, CDR2 FQGNSA. J lost 3 bases, V lost 1 base, and 2 bases had no gene match. The CDR3 has 14 residues. The CDR3 here is CASSLVSGNYEQYF. The DNA of the CDR3 is TGTGCCAGCAGCTTAGTTAGCGGGAACTACGAGCAGTACTTC.